The clone carrying this T cell receptor beta chain was counted only a few times. Its specificity is unknown. Isolation of CD4+ and CD8+ T cells from PBMCs was achieved by sorting. The sequencing template was cDNA reverse transcribed from extracted RNA. Profiling relied on immunoSEQ multiplex PCR, and the TCRdb table lists in-frame clones only, not all of them. The profile shows about 140,000 clones, around 54% of them singletons. This entry is derived from a study of CD8+ T cells in alopecia areata. V lost 3 bases to trimming and J lost 3 bases, with 13 bases between them. The V gene's germline CDR1 is KGHSH and CDR2 LQKENI. This CDR3 is built from 15 residues. General study findings and limits: Higher clonality and more expanded CD8+ clones appeared in lesional than normal scalp. The study found TCR sharing across patients less clear than in mice, possibly for HLA reasons. In scalp samples, resident alphabeta T cells of normal skin are also sequenced.

Sequences were obtained from CD4+ T cells sorted from blood. The gene calls are TRBV18 and TRBJ2-3; no reliable D call. The sequence came from a human donor in good health. The CDR3 reads CASSPLVMETDTQYF. In DNA form, the CDR3 reads TGTGCCAGCTCACCGCTTGTTATGGAAACAGATACGCAGTATTTT.